This note documents a single T cell receptor (beta chain) sequence. Its antigen is unknown. The CDR3 has 13 amino acids. CDR1 and CDR2 from the germline V gene are ENHRY and SYGVKD. V shed 3 bases and J shed 10 bases, with 15 bases lying between them. Certain patients, namely those with other autoimmune diseases, uncontrolled infections, pregnancy or lactation, were excluded. This sample stems from a study of Graves' ophthalmopathy and Graves' hyperthyroidism. The study amplified TCR beta CDR3 regions using RNA transcripts. Second-round multiplex PCR came after a first-round RT-PCR that employed HTBI primers. Using its own MiXCR run on the multiplex PCR reads, TCRdb lists one record per CDR3 protein. The table records 600,000 to 950,000 distinct CDR3 sequences, 35% to 50% of them present only once. The study, taken as a whole, reports: Predictions made by the model for ophthalmopathy progression reached over 55% sensitivity and about 72% specificity.

This chain links TRBV10-3 with TRBJ1-1; D unresolved. The sequence was obtained from an adult man with Graves' ophthalmopathy. Sequenced: peripheral blood. The CDR3 sequence is CAISEEGFGPAFF. The CDR3 region has the DNA TGTGCCATCAGTGAAGAGGGCTTCGGACCAGCTTTCTTT.